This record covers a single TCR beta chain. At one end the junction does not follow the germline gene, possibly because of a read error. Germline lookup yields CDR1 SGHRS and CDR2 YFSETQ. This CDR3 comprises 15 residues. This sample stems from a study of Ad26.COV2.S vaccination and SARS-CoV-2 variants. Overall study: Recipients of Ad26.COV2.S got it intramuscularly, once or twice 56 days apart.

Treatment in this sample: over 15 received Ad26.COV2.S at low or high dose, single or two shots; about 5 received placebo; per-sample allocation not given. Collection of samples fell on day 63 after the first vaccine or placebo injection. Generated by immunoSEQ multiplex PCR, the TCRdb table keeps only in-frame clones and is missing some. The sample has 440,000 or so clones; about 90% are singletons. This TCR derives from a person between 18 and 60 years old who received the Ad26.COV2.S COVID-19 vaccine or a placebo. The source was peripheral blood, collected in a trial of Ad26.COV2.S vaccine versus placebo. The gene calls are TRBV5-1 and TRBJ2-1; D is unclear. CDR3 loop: CASSLAGLVYDEQFF. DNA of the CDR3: TGCGCCAGCAGCTTGGCCGGGCTAGTCTACGATGAGCAGTTCTTC.